This entry lists 20 T cell receptor beta chains sequenced from one sample in a study of T cell responses to AZD1222 COVID-19 vaccine. The table came from immunoSEQ multiplex PCR; TCRdb's copy has only in-frame clones and leaves some out. This repertoire includes about 140,000 clones. Sequencing input: peripheral blood. The receptors derive from an adult in good health.

V gene TRBV7-3 combines with J gene TRBJ1-1; 7 bases match TRBD1. This CDR3 spans 15 amino acids. Germline values: CDR1 SGHTA, CDR2 FQGTGA. With 5 bases clipped from V and 1 base from J, the junction kept 7 bases outside the gene matches. The CDR3 DNA reads TGTGCCAGCAGCAAATGGGACAGACGGAACACTGAAGCTTTCTTT. Its protein product is CASSKWDRRNTEAFF.

V is TRBV7-9 and J is TRBJ2-5; unclear D gene. V shed 4 bases and J shed 4 bases, with 10 bases lying between them. The CDR3 loop spans 13 amino acids. Germline V gene sequence: CDR1 SEHNR, CDR2 FQNEAQ (reference sequence). CDR3 sequence reads: CASSYRMGETQYF. Written as DNA, the CDR3 is TGTGCCAGCAGCTACCGTATGGGAGAGACCCAGTACTTC.

The chain couples TRBV15 to TRBJ1-3, with a possible D match to TRBD1 (5 bases). V lost 0 bases to trimming and J lost 0 bases, with 9 bases between them. The CDR3 extends over 16 amino acids. Germline V gives CDR1 LNHNV, CDR2 YYDKDF (reference sequence). CDR3 region: CATSRDRGFSGNTIYF. The CDR3 bases are TGTGCCACCAGCAGAGATCGGGGCTTCTCTGGAAACACCATATATTTT.

The chain is built from TRBV5-8 and TRBJ2-2; a possible D gene is TRBD1 (6 bases). CDR3 length: 15 residues. V dropped 2 bases and J dropped 6 bases, with 14 bases sitting between them. Per germline, CDR1 SGHTS and CDR2 YDEGEE. The CDR3 DNA follows: TGTGCCAGCAGCTTTCGGCAGGGGAGAGCCGGGGAGCTGTTTTTT. It translates to CASSFRQGRAGELFF.

The rearrangement uses TRBV27 and TRBJ1-1; unclear D gene. The germline gives CDR1 MNHEY, CDR2 SMNVEV (reference sequence). V was clipped by 2 bases and J by 4 bases, with 8 bases between them. This CDR3 spans 13 amino acids. CDR3 coding DNA: TGTGCCAGCAGTTTAAGTGGGGTCACTGAAGCTTTCTTT. It yields the protein CASSLSGVTEAFF.

V gene TRBV11-1 combines with J gene TRBJ1-1; unclear D gene. The CDR3 totals 15 residues. The germline V gene has CDR1 SGHAT and CDR2 FQDESV (reference sequence). Trimming shortened V by 5 bases and J by 0 bases, and 13 bases separated the two germline ends. The CDR3 coding sequence is TGTGCCAGCAGCGTAACCGCGAGGATGAACACTGAAGCTTTCTTT. Translated, it gives CASSVTARMNTEAFF.

The chain employs TRBV6-1 and TRBJ2-5, with D uncertain. Trimming took 2 bases from V and 1 from J, leaving 11 bases between them. The CDR3 runs to 15 residues. Germline V CDR1 and CDR2: MNHNS, SASEGT. In DNA form, the CDR3 reads TGTGCCAGCAGTGAACAGGCCCACCTCCAAGAGACCCAGTACTTC. This translates into CASSEQAHLQETQYF.

The chain employs TRBV2 and TRBJ1-1; 8 nucleotides align to TRBD1. CDR1 is SNHLY and CDR2 is FYNNEI in the germline V gene. J lost 4 bases, V lost 5 bases, and 9 bases had no gene match. The CDR3 runs 15 residues. DNA for the CDR3: TGTGCCAGCAGTACGCAGGGGGCTCGGTCCACTGAAGCTTTCTTT. Translating it yields CASSTQGARSTEAFF. The complete variable domain, with remaining parts taken from reference TRBV2 and TRBJ1-1, reads EPEVTQTPSHQVTQMGQEVILRCVPISNHLYFYWYRQILGQKVEFLVSFYNNEISEKSEIFDDQFSVERPDGSNFTLKIRSTKLEDSAMYFCASSTQGARSTEAFFGQGTRLTVV.

V is TRBV11-2 and J is TRBJ2-5, with a possible D match to TRBD1 (6 bases). Germline assignment: CDR1 SGHAT and CDR2 FQNNGV. CDR3 size: 13 residues. Trimming removed 5 bases at V and 2 bases at J, with 9 bases between. The CDR3 sequence: CASSPDRQETQYF. CDR3 DNA sequence: TGTGCCAGCAGCCCCGACAGGCAAGAGACCCAGTACTTC.

This sequence joins TRBV11-3 and TRBJ2-2; D is unresolved. Germline V gene sequence: CDR1 SGHNT, CDR2 YENEEA. V lost 4 bases, J lost 1 base, and 4 bases lay in between. The CDR3 has 13 amino acids. The CDR3 here is CASSSGNTGELFF. CDR3 bases: TGTGCCAGCAGCTCCGGGAACACCGGGGAGCTGTTTTTT.

The chain carries TRBV6-1 and TRBJ1-2; D unresolved. The CDR3 length is 15 residues. Trimming took 1 base from V and 1 from J, leaving 10 bases between them. Germline V lookup: CDR1 MNHNS, CDR2 SASEGT. The CDR3 sequence: CASSEGFTGNYGYTF. As DNA, the CDR3 is TGTGCCAGCAGTGAAGGATTCACTGGTAACTATGGCTACACCTTC.

In DNA, the CDR3 is TGTGCCAGCAGTGGACACAGGGGGCAAGGCTCCTACGAGCAGTACTTC. This translates into CASSGHRGQGSYEQYF. The V and J genes are TRBV6-1 and TRBJ2-7; 9 positions match TRBD1. Germline trimming cut 4 bases from V and 0 bases from J; bases unmatched to any gene: 7. Germline CDR1 MNHNS, CDR2 SASEGT. The length of the CDR3 is 16 residues.

This CDR3 is CASSRTSAGDEQYF. DNA of the CDR3: TGTGCCAGCAGCCGGACTAGCGCGGGAGACGAGCAGTACTTC. The gene calls are TRBV7-9 and TRBJ2-7; 9 nucleotides match TRBD2. The CDR3 loop spans 14 amino acids. Germline V lookup: CDR1 SEHNR, CDR2 FQNEAQ (reference sequence). The V segment lost 5 bases and the J segment 5 bases; nucleotides outside the gene matches: 7.

This rearrangement joins TRBV4-3 to TRBJ1-3; unclear D gene. The CDR3 is made up of 16 amino acids. V lost 1 base and J lost 2, with 12 bases in between. Germline V lookup: CDR1 LGHNA, CDR2 YSLEER. CDR3 nucleotides: TGCGCCAGCAGCCAAGCGTGGACCGCAACTGGAAACACCATATATTTT. Protein product: CASSQAWTATGNTIYF.

V is TRBV12-3 or TRBV12-4 and J is TRBJ2-7; D remains unclear. The CDR3 is made up of 13 amino acids. Trimming stripped 1 base from V and 7 bases from J, with 11 bases between. CDR3: CASSLVEVGEQYF. The CDR3 DNA reads as TGTGCCAGCAGTTTAGTTGAGGTGGGGGAGCAGTACTTC.

The V call is TRBV18, the J call TRBJ2-7; a possible D gene is TRBD1 (5 bases). The germline V gene encodes CDR1 KGHSH and CDR2 LQKENI. The CDR3 loop spans 15 amino acids. With 0 bases removed from V and 2 bases from J, the gap between germline ends came to 11 bases. CDR3 DNA: TGTGCCAGCTCACCACCGGGCAGGGTTACCTACGAGCAGTACTTC. Translated: CASSPPGRVTYEQYF.

The chain has TRBV2 and TRBJ2-5; D not certain. V was cut by 4 bases and J by 4 bases, with 13 bases left in between. This CDR3 spans 14 amino acids. The germline gives CDR1 SNHLY, CDR2 FYNNEI. The CDR3, as DNA: TGTGCCAGCAGTGCCCCCGGGTTTGGAGAGACCCAGTACTTC. Residues: CASSAPGFGETQYF.

The chain joins TRBV6-1 to TRBJ1-5; no reliable D call. Trimming shortened V by 3 bases and J by 5 bases, and 8 bases separated the two germline ends. Germline CDR1 reads MNHNS; CDR2 reads SASEGT. The CDR3 contains 13 residues. The CDR3 region has the DNA TGTGCCAGCAGTGAGACGAGGGATCAGCCCCAGCATTTT. Protein sequence: CASSETRDQPQHF.

V is TRBV3-1 (or the pseudogene TRBV3-2) and J is TRBJ1-2, with 9 bases identical to TRBD1. This CDR3 spans 15 amino acids. V was pared by 2 bases and J by 1 base, with 2 bases of the junction left unmatched. From germline, CDR1 is LGHDT and CDR2 YNNKEL (reference sequence). CDR3 loop: CASSQRGQGNYGYTF. CDR3 coding DNA: TGTGCCAGCAGCCAAAGGGGACAGGGTAACTATGGCTACACCTTC.

The chain employs TRBV3-1 (or the pseudogene TRBV3-2) and TRBJ2-6; 8 bases match TRBD2. In germline, CDR1 is LGHDT, CDR2 YNNKEL (reference sequence). The V gene end was trimmed by 6 bases and the J gene end by 4 bases; junction bases not matched to a gene: 8. This CDR3 spans 16 amino acids. The CDR3 DNA sequence: TGTGCCAGCAGTTTCCGGGGGGGAGAAGGGGCCAACGTCCTGACTTTC. Its protein is CASSFRGGEGANVLTF.